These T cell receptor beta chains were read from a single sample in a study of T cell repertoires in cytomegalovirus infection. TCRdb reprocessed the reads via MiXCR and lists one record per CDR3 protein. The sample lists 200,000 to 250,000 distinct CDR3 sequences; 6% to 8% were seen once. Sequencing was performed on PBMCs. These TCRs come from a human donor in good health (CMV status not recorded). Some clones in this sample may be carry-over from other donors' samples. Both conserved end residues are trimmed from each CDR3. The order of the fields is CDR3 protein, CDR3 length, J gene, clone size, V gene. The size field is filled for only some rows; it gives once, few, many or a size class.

CDR3: ASSWKGKSSGNTIY
length: 14
J: TRBJ1-3
size: many
V: TRBV2

CDR3: SVEVRMNTEAF
length: 11
J: TRBJ1-1
size: many
V: TRBV29-1

CDR3: ASSGDRHGNQPQH
length: 13
J: TRBJ1-5
size: many
V: TRBV6-2/TRBV6-3

CDR3: SAIGGLDTEAF
length: 11
J: TRBJ1-1
size: many
V: TRBV20-1

CDR3: SARATPGDTQY
length: 11
J: TRBJ2-3
size: NA
V: TRBV20-1

CDR3: ASSRPGLGATQY
length: 12
J: TRBJ2-5
size: many
V: TRBV6-6

CDR3: SVYGVDHTEAF
length: 11
J: TRBJ1-1
size: NA
V: TRBV29-1

CDR3: ASSPGTLSGNTIY
length: 13
J: TRBJ1-3
size: many
V: TRBV12-3/TRBV12-4

CDR3: ASRWGRAGQLWTNTEAF
length: 17
J: TRBJ1-1
size: many
V: TRBV19

CDR3: ASGPGQSSQPQH
length: 12
J: TRBJ1-5
size: many
V: TRBV12-5

CDR3: SARGTENTEAF
length: 11
J: TRBJ1-1
size: many
V: TRBV20-1

CDR3: ASSLGPLETEAF
length: 12
J: TRBJ1-1
size: many
V: TRBV7-2

CDR3: ASSLQTAGEAF
length: 11
J: TRBJ1-1
size: NA
V: TRBV5-1

CDR3: ASSLTSWDLEETQY
length: 14
J: TRBJ2-5
size: many
V: TRBV11-3

CDR3: ASRTVTGELF
length: 10
J: TRBJ2-2
size: many
V: TRBV6-1

CDR3: SARNRFLYNEQF
length: 12
J: TRBJ2-1
size: few
V: TRBV20-1

CDR3: SSYLQGPDNYGYT
length: 13
J: TRBJ1-2
size: many
V: TRBV29-1

CDR3: ASSQYDRGPIYT
length: 12
J: TRBJ1-2
size: many
V: TRBV4-3

CDR3: ASSFQGGTEAF
length: 11
J: TRBJ1-1
size: many
V: TRBV7-2

CDR3: ASSRTASSYEQY
length: 12
J: TRBJ2-7
size: few
V: TRBV28

CDR3: SGKRTFPYNEQF
length: 12
J: TRBJ2-1
size: many
V: TRBV29-1

CDR3: ASSFDREDGYT
length: 11
J: TRBJ1-2
size: many
V: TRBV4-2

CDR3: ASDYGTAYNEQF
length: 12
J: TRBJ2-1
size: many
V: TRBV7-9

CDR3: ASSGFDRSRGSFATNEKLF
length: 19
J: TRBJ1-4
size: many
V: TRBV25-1

CDR3: ASSLTGTAEAF
length: 11
J: TRBJ1-1
size: many
V: TRBV7-2

CDR3: ASSDVRDSRNTIY
length: 13
J: TRBJ1-3
size: many
V: TRBV25-1

CDR3: ASSPTGQGKYSYEQY
length: 15
J: TRBJ2-7
size: many
V: TRBV7-9

CDR3: ASSDRQGEQSPLH
length: 13
J: TRBJ1-6
size: many
V: TRBV28

CDR3: ASSLAPWGTEAF
length: 12
J: TRBJ1-1
size: many
V: TRBV11-3

CDR3: ASSLGAGGMYEQY
length: 13
J: TRBJ2-7
size: many
V: TRBV5-1

CDR3: ASKDRVTDTQY
length: 11
J: TRBJ2-3
size: many
V: TRBV12-3/TRBV12-4

CDR3: ASSTRRMNTEAF
length: 12
J: TRBJ1-1
size: many
V: TRBV6-2/TRBV6-3

CDR3: SASGTGGRDGYT
length: 12
J: TRBJ1-2
size: NA
V: TRBV20-1

CDR3: ASNFQGDYSPLH
length: 12
J: TRBJ1-6
size: many
V: TRBV5-6

CDR3: SASTGLNYGYT
length: 11
J: TRBJ1-2
size: few
V: TRBV20-1

CDR3: SVGFGRYEQY
length: 10
J: TRBJ2-7
size: many
V: TRBV29-1

CDR3: ASSSEGRNTGELF
length: 13
J: TRBJ2-2
size: many
V: TRBV12-3/TRBV12-4

CDR3: ASSLEASEQF
length: 10
J: TRBJ2-1
size: many
V: TRBV13

CDR3: ASSPPRGSSTGGYEQY
length: 16
J: TRBJ2-7
size: NA
V: TRBV18

CDR3: ASSPQSASSYEQY
length: 13
J: TRBJ2-7
size: NA
V: TRBV28

CDR3: ASSPRQGPYGYT
length: 12
J: TRBJ1-2
size: many
V: TRBV7-2

CDR3: SVEVLALSTDTQY
length: 13
J: TRBJ2-3
size: NA
V: TRBV29-1